The present T cell receptor beta chain was sequenced within a study of blood T cell repertoires in COVID-19. For the study at large: The United States, Italy and Spain were the sources of the acute and convalescent COVID-19 samples. T cells, B-cell-depleted T cells, or PBMCs provided the cDNA or gDNA that served as material.

This CDR3 is built from 15 residues. Trimming cost V 4 bases and J 2 bases, with 16 bases left between them. Germline CDR1 is SQVTM and CDR2 is ANQGSEA. Original processing notes: Researchers report that nucleated cell counts were estimated from reference gene primer amplification. Data came from immunoSEQ multiplex PCR; TCRdb stores just in-frame clones and leaves some out. From that table come the V and J calls and clone size; the DNA was used to work out D and trimming. Here the sample spans about 130,000 clones, roughly 84% being singletons. The chain links TRBV29-1 to TRBJ2-3, with a possible D match to TRBD2 (5 bases). This TCR derives from a woman of 80 years or more with acute or convalescent COVID-19. Specimen: peripheral blood. CDR3 protein: CSVGPRLANTDTQYF. Written as DNA, the CDR3 is TGCAGCGTTGGCCCAAGGCTAGCCAACACAGATACGCAGTATTTT.